The 7 T cell receptor beta chains presented below share a single source sample, sequenced in a study of blood T cells in healthy people across ages. Alongside a J-beta primer mix, a sample-barcoded 5' primer served in a second PCR lasting roughly 7 to 11 cycles. MiXCR, applied by TCRdb to the 5' RACE reads, yields one record per CDR3 protein. The sample holds around 2 million distinct CDR3 sequences, roughly two fifths seen once. The specimen was blood. Receptors were obtained from a human donor in good health.

This clonotype was counted only a few times. The chain carries TRBV6-2 or TRBV6-3 and TRBJ1-2, with D perhaps TRBD1 (6 bases). This CDR3 is built from 14 residues. Between the trimmed V and J ends, which lost 5 bases and 0 bases, there was a span of 10 bases. Germline CDR1 is MNHEY and CDR2 is SVGEGT. The CDR3 DNA reads as TGTGCCAGCAGTAGACAGGCAACTAACTATGGCTACACCTTC. Amino acid sequence: CASSRQATNYGYTF.

The CDR3 DNA follows: TGTGCCACCTCCACCACCCCCTACAATGAGCAGTTCTTC. It codes for CATSTTPYNEQFF. The rearrangement joins TRBV24-1 to TRBJ2-1; D gene uncertain. Germline CDR1 KGHDR, CDR2 SFDVKD. This CDR3 contains 13 residues. Trimming cost V 9 bases and J 2 bases, with 10 bases left between them.

Remarks on this clonotype: It may be a read error: a sequence one base away is much more abundant. This chain connects TRBV7-9 to TRBJ2-1; D possibly corresponds to TRBD1 (5 bases). Germline V gene lookup returns CDR1 SEHNR and CDR2 FQNEAQ (reference sequence). The CDR3 is made up of 12 amino acids. The CDR3 protein is CASSLVDNEQCF. CDR3 in DNA: TGTGCCAGCAGCTTAGTGGACAATGAGCAGTGCTTC. Supplemented by reference TRBV7-9 and TRBJ2-1, the full variable domain reads DTGVSQNPRHKITKRGQNVTFRCDPISEHNRLYWYRQTLGQGPEFLTYFQNEAQLEKSRLLSDRFSAERPKGSFSTLEIQRTEQGDSAMYLCASSLVDNEQCFGPGTRLTVL.

This clonotype came up a few times. CDR3 sequence (DNA): TGCAGTGCCGGGTATGGAGACACTGAAGCTTTCTTT. It specifies CSAGYGDTEAFF. The genes are TRBV29-1 and TRBJ1-1, with D hard to call. Germline assignment: CDR1 SQVTM and CDR2 ANQGSEA. The CDR3 consists of 12 residues.

This clonotype was detected only a few times. The V call is TRBV4-1, the J call TRBJ2-5, with 8 bases fitting TRBD2. The germline gives CDR1 MGHRA, CDR2 YSYEKL. CDR3 length: 17 amino acids. Unmatched junction bases numbered 8, after V lost 0 bases and J lost 2 bases. CDR3: CASSQDGLAGGQETQYF. The CDR3 DNA reads as TGCGCCAGCAGCCAAGATGGCCTAGCGGGCGGACAAGAGACCCAGTACTTC.

This clonotype was seen only a few times. This chain uses TRBV12-3 or TRBV12-4 with TRBJ1-5, with D tentatively TRBD1 (6 bases). V lost 3 bases to trimming and J lost 0 bases, with 9 bases between them. CDR3 length equals 15 residues. CDR3 in DNA: TGTGCCAGCAGTTTGGACAGTGATAGCAATCAGCCCCAGCATTTT. Amino acid sequence: CASSLDSDSNQPQHF.

The V gene is TRBV6-1, the J gene TRBJ1-5; weak D call: TRBD1 (5 bases). Germline V gene sequence: CDR1 MNHNS, CDR2 SASEGT. V was cut by 3 bases and J by 3 bases, with 15 bases left in between. This CDR3 region has 16 residues. DNA of the CDR3: TGTGCCAGCAGTGATGCATTTGGGACGAACAATCAGCCCCAGCATTTT. Translating gives CASSDAFGTNNQPQHF.